Given below is one T cell receptor (beta chain) in context. The antigen this receptor binds is unknown. Base qualities are not recorded, but no much larger clone differs from it by a single base. Donors were healthy HIV-negative adults with no recently reported acute infections or vaccinations. Every donor was a Caucasian adult residing in Nashville, Tennessee, USA. Magnetic negative selection was used to enrich CD4+ T cells, after which naive cells were positively selected on CD45RA and the negative fraction became the memory subset. Blood was obtained by leukapheresis, after which PBMCs were separated by Ficoll-Histopaque density gradient centrifugation and cryopreserved in liquid nitrogen vapor phase. Analytical flow cytometry was used to check the purity and quantity of each magnetically sorted T cell population. Genomic DNA was isolated from every sorted fraction and measured by UV absorbance on a Nanodrop 2000c.

The data stem from a study of shared clonotypes between healthy human individuals (dated by TCRdb to the early 2020s). A note on the overall study: Two women and three men aged 18 to 49 years were included in the cohort. For each donor, three plates each were used for CD4 naive and CD4 memory, two plates were used for CD8 naive, and one plate was used for CD8 memory. Blood TCR repertoires of roughly 5 healthy adults were deeply sequenced to estimate repertoire size and the extent of clonotype sharing between individuals. To increase sequencing depth and limit assay-specific biases, TCR repertoire library preparation and sequencing were carried out by different laboratories using diverse techniques. Each donor's leukapheresis produced roughly between about 0.8 and 8.9 billion PBMCs.

TCR CDR3 regions were amplified from genomic DNA by multiplex PCR using the deep immunoSEQ assay. Extracted genomic DNA from each cell subset was distributed evenly across all wells of several immunoSEQ 96-well plates, and each plate was treated as a replicate. For sorted subsets, each replicate PCR was loaded with about 0.2 ug genomic DNA, equivalent to 25,000 to 35,000 T cell genomes. The purified libraries were quantified using a Qubit 3.0 fluorometer, sized with a Bioanalyzer 2100, and then quantified again using the KAPA Library Quantification kit. Every immunoSEQ 96-well plate was sequenced on a dedicated single-read 150-cycle Illumina NextSeq 550 flow cell. The study's processing was this. The immunoSEQ output contained only junctional sequences without quality scores, so filtering could not match that applied to full-length reads. Sequences were annotated with PyIR, a Python wrapper for IgBLAST v1.9, and V/J genes and CDR3 were assigned using IMGT germline references. Reads were removed for weak V/J assignments (E-value above 1e-6), missing CDR3, stop codons, out-of-frame junctions, or ambiguous translated residues. V3J clonotypes were defined as sequences sharing the same inferred V gene, J gene, and CDR3 amino acid sequence. To compute the percentage overlap between repertoires, the number of shared unique clonotypes was divided by the size of the smaller repertoire. Richness of each repertoire was evaluated using RTK rarefaction, the Chao1 estimator, and Recon v2.1 estimates of unobserved clonotypes. OLGA was used to compute generation probabilities for all TCRbeta clonotypes that the gDNA method yielded from four donors. TCRdb stores this immuneACCESS table with in-frame sequences only. Part of the clones is absent; in the studies checked, under half of the shortfall reflects unresolved V genes, and no reason is known for the rest. Clone size and V and J calls were adopted from that table, with D and trimming inferred from the DNA. The sample table lists around 1,000,000 clones, 60% to 80% of them with a count of one. The top ten clonotypes cover 0.7% to 0.95% of the sample.

Overall study results and their limits: Sampling was restricted to blood, and TCR repertoires in tissue are likely to differ from TCR repertoires in blood. Larger estimated clonotype richness was generally found for naive subsets than for memory subsets. Even with the large sequencing depth, rarefaction of the sorted-subset datasets indicated that sequencing was incomplete. Pairwise subsampling indicated that sequencing depth was expected to affect the degree of clonotype sharing among donors. Clonotypes shared by all four sorted-subset donors showed higher generation probabilities than non-shared clonotypes. Across four donors, roughly 5.1% of naive CD4, 3% to 3.5% of naive CD8, under 2.5% of memory CD4, and approximately 0.4% of memory CD8 clonotypes were shared. Because the study included a small number of donors, the genetic and exposure-history diversity represented was limited.

The sequence came from a young man in good health. Some clones in this sample may be carry-over from other donors' samples. Sequenced: memory CD4+ T cells from PBMCs. The meaning of the sample's cell subset or site label: CD45RA-negative fraction.

Read as DNA, the sequence is TGTGCCAGCAGCCTTTACAGGACTGGAAACACCATATATTTT. This translates into CASSLYRTGNTIYF. The receptor chain draws on TRBV7-2 and TRBJ1-3; a weak D assignment points to TRBD1 (5 bases agree). CDR1 and CDR2 are read off the germline V gene as SGHTA and FQGNSA. V is shortened by 5 bases, J by 2 bases, and the region joining them spans 10 bases. Taken from cysteine to phenylalanine, the CDR3 has 14 residues. The sequence is cut down to CDR3 DNA, 42 bases in frame from base 1. Where the CDR3 stops, the reference TRBV7-2 and TRBJ1-3 genes take over; the full variable domain is GAGVSQSPSNKVTEKGKDVELRCDPISGHTALYWYRQSLGQGLEFLIYFQGNSAPDKSGLPSDRFSAERTGGSVSTLTIQRTQQEDSAVYLCASSLYRTGNTIYFGEGSWLTVV.